The 14 T cell receptor beta chains in this list originate from one sample, sequenced in a study of siplizumab effects on memory and regulatory T cells. Data came from immunoSEQ multiplex PCR; TCRdb stores just in-frame clones and leaves some out. The sample yields about 100,000 clones, approximately 92% seen once. The specimen was CD4+ T cells sorted from blood. These receptors were obtained from a human donor in good health.

The V gene is TRBV27, the J gene TRBJ1-2, with 8 positions matching TRBD1. The CDR3 loop spans 13 amino acids. Germline V gives CDR1 MNHEY, CDR2 SMNVEV (reference sequence). V lost 3 bases, J lost 9 bases, and 6 bases stayed unmatched. The CDR3 sequence is CASSFQGAGSYTF. CDR3 nucleotide sequence: TGTGCCAGCAGTTTTCAGGGGGCTGGGAGCTACACCTTC.

This clone was counted once. The rearrangement uses TRBV18 and TRBJ2-6; D uncertain. The CDR3 runs 13 residues. The V gene's germline CDR1 is KGHSH and CDR2 LQKENI. Trimming shortened V by 6 bases and J by 4 bases, and 7 bases separated the two germline ends. The CDR3 DNA reads as TGTGCCAGCTCGCCCAGAGGGGCCAACGTCCTGACTTTC. It codes for CASSPRGANVLTF.

This clone occurred once. The rearrangement joins TRBV5-8 to TRBJ2-7; D unclear. Looked up from germline, CDR1 is SGHTS and CDR2 is YDEGEE. The CDR3 totals 11 residues. Deletions cut 4 bases from V and 12 bases from J, with 14 bases between. This CDR3 reads CASSPAVVGYF. The CDR3 DNA follows: TGTGCCAGCAGCCCCGCGGTGGTGGGGTACTTC.

In its sample, this clone was seen once. Sequence at one end of the junction differs from germline and may be a read error. The rearrangement links TRBV2 to TRBJ2-3; TRBD2 matches 8 bases. Germline V gene sequence: CDR1 SNHLY, CDR2 FYNNEI. The CDR3 has 14 residues. CDR3 sequence: CASSEVRSAGGSDF. DNA for the CDR3: TGTGCCAGCAGTGAAGTTCGTTCCGCGGGGGGCTCGGATTTT.

This clone occurred a few times. V and J are TRBV2 and TRBJ1-5, with a weak D call TRBD1 (6 bases). The CDR3 spans 11 residues. The V and J ends lost 9 bases and 9 bases respectively, with 12 bases between them. Germline CDR1 and CDR2: SNHLY and FYNNEI. The CDR3 sequence: CASLQGRPQHF. Here the CDR3 DNA reads TGTGCCAGTCTACAGGGACGGCCCCAGCATTTT. Looking up the rest from reference TRBV2 and TRBJ1-5 gives the full variable domain: EPEVTQTPSHQVTQMGQEVILRCVPISNHLYFYWYRQILGQKVEFLVSFYNNEISEKSEIFDDQFSVERPDGSNFTLKIRSTKLEDSAMYFCASLQGRPQHFGDGTRLSIL.

The gene calls are TRBV6-5 and TRBJ1-5, with 8 nucleotides matching TRBD1. The germline gives CDR1 MNHEY, CDR2 SVGAGI. V lost 5 bases and J lost 2; bases outside the gene matches: 5. The CDR3 totals 15 residues. This CDR3 is CASSPGGKGNQPQHF. DNA of the CDR3: TGTGCCAGCAGTCCAGGGGGCAAGGGCAATCAGCCCCAGCATTTT.

The J gene is TRBJ1-1, the V gene TRBV14, with TRBD1 matching 7 bases. Germline values: CDR1 SGHDN, CDR2 FVKESK. The CDR3 totals 16 residues. The V segment lost 2 bases and the J segment 4 bases; nucleotides outside the gene matches: 10. The CDR3 region has the DNA TGTGCCAGCAGCCAATCTATTCGGGACAGAGGCACTGAAGCTTTCTTT. It yields the protein CASSQSIRDRGTEAFF.

The rearrangement links TRBV6-1 to TRBJ1-3, with a tentative D call TRBD1 (5 bases). The ends were cut back, 4 bases at V and 0 bases at J, with 7 bases in the middle. Germline V gene sequence: CDR1 MNHNS, CDR2 SASEGT. The CDR3 length is 14 residues. The CDR3 protein is CASSAGHSGNTIYF. In DNA, the CDR3 is TGTGCCAGCAGTGCAGGGCACTCTGGAAACACCATATATTTT.

The chain carries TRBV7-2 and TRBJ2-5; perhaps TRBD1 as D (6 bases). The germline V gene encodes CDR1 SGHTA and CDR2 FQGNSA. The V end was cut by 3 bases, the J end by 5 bases, with 7 bases between. The CDR3 consists of 12 residues. The CDR3 region has the DNA TGTGCCAGCAGCTTTCAGGGGGAGACCCAGTACTTC. Translating gives CASSFQGETQYF. Full variable domain (missing parts from reference TRBV7-2 and TRBJ2-5): GAGVSQSPSNKVTEKGKDVELRCDPISGHTALYWYRQSLGQGLEFLIYFQGNSAPDKSGLPSDRFSAERTGGSVSTLTIQRTQQEDSAVYLCASSFQGETQYFGPGTRLLVL.

This chain connects TRBV4-1 to TRBJ2-5; D gene ambiguous. The CDR3 length is 14 residues. V was shortened by 7 bases and J by 2 bases, with 14 bases between the two germline ends. Germline V CDR1 and CDR2: MGHRA, YSYEKL. The CDR3 bases are TGCGCCAGCACCCTTTCTAATACTCAAGAGACCCAGTACTTC. Translating gives CASTLSNTQETQYF.

This chain uses TRBV4-1 with TRBJ2-3; 8 bases map to TRBD2. In germline, CDR1 is MGHRA, CDR2 YSYEKL. V shed 4 bases, J shed 2 bases, and the junction held 8 bases outside the gene matches. This CDR3 is built from 16 residues. The CDR3 region has the DNA TGCGCCAGCAGCCGCGGACTAGCCGACGTCACAGATACGCAGTATTTT. This encodes CASSRGLADVTDTQYF.

This rearrangement joins TRBV4-2 to TRBJ2-1; D tentatively reads TRBD1 or TRBD2 (5 bases each). Germline V gene data show CDR1 as LGHNA and CDR2 as YNFKEQ. This CDR3 spans 17 amino acids. Between the trimmed V and J ends, which lost 2 bases and 0 bases, there was a span of 14 bases. The CDR3 sequence: CASSQPPGPSSYNEQFF. The CDR3, as DNA: TGTGCCAGCAGCCAACCTCCGGGACCTAGCTCCTACAATGAGCAGTTCTTC.

The V call is TRBV18, the J call TRBJ1-6; 7 bases match TRBD1. The CDR3 runs to 16 residues. Germline V gene lookup returns CDR1 KGHSH and CDR2 LQKENI. V trimming: 5 bases; J trimming: 1 base; junction bases outside the gene matches: 5. This CDR3 reads CASSTQGQSYNSPLHF. As DNA, the CDR3 is TGTGCCAGCTCAACACAGGGGCAGTCCTATAATTCACCCCTCCACTTT.

As for this clone: One end of the junction fails to match germline, which may point to a read error. This chain connects TRBV19 to TRBJ1-6; maybe TRBD1 (5 bases). This CDR3 is 9 amino acids long. CDR1 and CDR2 from the germline V gene are LNHDA and SQIVND (reference sequence). The CDR3 loop is CASSIGGDF. CDR3 coding DNA: TGTGCCAGTAGTATCGGGGGAGACTTT.